Listed here are 2 T cell receptor beta chains from one sample, sequenced in a study of blood T cell repertoires in COVID-19. Clones were read by immunoSEQ multiplex PCR, and TCRdb kept only the in-frame ones, dropping some. Of around 20,000 clones in the sample, around nine tenths were seen once. Sequencing was performed on peripheral blood. All receptors derive from a human donor in a cohort sampled during active COVID-19.

This clone was seen just once. V usage is TRBV6-2 or TRBV6-3 and J usage is TRBJ2-7; no clear D. The ends were cut back, 4 bases at V and 3 bases at J, with 10 bases in the middle. Germline CDR1 reads MNHEY; CDR2 reads SVGEGT. The CDR3 has 13 residues. CDR3 coding DNA: TGTGCCAGCAGTTTCCCCCCCAACTACGAGCAGTACTTC. Translating it yields CASSFPPNYEQYF.

The chain employs TRBV7-2 and TRBJ1-2; D is possibly TRBD1 (5 bases). Germline V gives CDR1 SGHTA, CDR2 FQGNSA. Trimming took off 2 bases at V and 8 bases at J, with 12 bases between the two ends. The CDR3 loop spans 13 amino acids. The CDR3 DNA reads TGTGCCAGCAGCTTACGGACACCTCCCGGCTACACCTTC. Translated: CASSLRTPPGYTF.